The T cell receptor beta chain under discussion was sequenced for a study of blood T cell repertoires in COVID-19 (dated by TCRdb to between 2020 and 2021). In terms of the full investigation: The collaborator samples originated in the United States, Italy and Spain and spanned the acute and convalescent phases of COVID-19. The sample metadata nearly always contained a de-identified subject ID, COVID-19 status, age in years and sex. The material from the prospective study consisted of cDNA or gDNA derived from T cells, B-cell-depleted T cells, or PBMCs. The repertoires were released in a freely available public database meant as a resource for research on the immune response to SARS-CoV-2. Subjects who had been exposed to COVID-19, were actively infected with it, or had recovered from it provided the deeply sampled blood TCRbeta repertoires that made up the dataset. Where HLA class I and class II types were available, the types were taken from metadata supplied by the sample provider, not from assay-based typing. The samples were drawn from the first 160 participants of the ongoing ImmuneRACE study and from 1,254 subjects provided by 6 global collaborators.

One collaborating source in Seattle enrolled patients while the patients were actively infected and followed the patients over time throughout the course of disease. Each collaborating institution followed its own protocols to collect whole blood in K2EDTA tubes. For TCRbeta analysis, collaborator samples were shipped as frozen whole blood, as isolated PBMCs, or as DNA extracted from either sample type. The full study reports these points: The quantity of clinical and demographic metadata differed by source and by participant and was supplied without curation.

TCRbeta CDR3 regions were amplified from genomic DNA by means of the immunoSEQ Assay, a bias-controlled multiplex PCR. The original pipeline was this. The number of nucleated cells in each sample was estimated by amplification of reference gene primers within the assay. Sequence reads were collapsed and filtered to measure the absolute abundance of every unique TCRbeta CDR3 rearrangement. For each sample, productive Simpson clonality was calculated as the square root of Simpson's diversity index over productive rearrangements. TCRdb limited this immuneACCESS table to in-frame rearrangements with V and J called. A share of clones is missing; checked studies link under half to unresolved V genes, and the rest is unexplained. Clone size and the V and J calls come from that table; the DNA yielded D and trimming. This sample lists fewer than 300,000 clones; roughly 92% were detected once. The ten largest make up around 2.2% of the sample.

CDR1 and CDR2 (SGHTS, YDEGEE) derive from the germline V gene. Including cysteine and phenylalanine, the CDR3 has 15 amino acids. Kept here is only the CDR3 DNA, which spans 45 bases and is read in frame from base 1. V sheds 4 bases and J sheds 13 bases, leaving 23 bases between their ends. Notes on this clone: This clone's antigen is unknown. Per-nucleotide qualities are absent, and no much larger clonotype sits a single base away.

The chain employs TRBV5-8 and TRBJ1-4; TRBD1 is perhaps the D gene, given 6 matching bases. The receptor was isolated from a woman aged 25 to 45 with COVID-19, enrolled during active disease. Specimen: peripheral blood. The CDR3 sequence is CASSPHRDIVIGLFF. In nucleotide form, the sequence is TGTGCCAGCAGCCCCCACCGGGACATTGTTATCGGACTGTTTTTT.